This T cell receptor (beta chain) was captured by sequencing in a study of identical twins listed by TCRdb under 2016. Study-wide context: The study deep-sequenced TCR alpha and beta repertoires from monozygotic twins, unrelated adults of various ages and cord blood to test whether fetal clonotypes persist. To rule out contamination, replicate twin experiments were performed at different times with different library preparation protocols. Overall study results and their limits: Abundant cord blood beta clonotypes had fewer insertions, young adult naive repertoires showed a similar but weaker trend, and memory repertoires showed no such trend. The excess sharing between twins in beta out-of-frame sequences was weaker because fewer shared sequences reduced the signal-to-noise ratio. Because the same donors could not be followed over many years, the conclusions depended on cross-sectional statistical analysis. Recombination models systematically underestimated out-of-frame TCR alpha sharing in monozygotic twins but agreed with sharing between unrelated individuals. Out-of-frame TCR alpha sequences shared between twins showed an excess of low generation-probability sequences compared with coincidental sharing between unrelated individuals. Invariant T cells such as MAIT and iNKT could partly confound zero-insertion analyses, although diverse VJ usage argued against such confounding for most clonotypes.

As to this clonotype: The specificity of this receptor is unknown. Per-base quality was not reported, and no clone a single base away is much larger than it.

Only healthy Caucasian donors were included. The twin cohort consisted of three pairs of female monozygotic twins, all aged about 18 to 30 years. Miltenyi CD45RO+ enrichment and human naive T-cell isolation kits were used to isolate memory (CD45RO+) and naive T cells from PBMC. The CDR3 goes from the cysteine to the phenylalanine over 18 residues. Only the CDR3 portion is preserved as DNA: 54 bases, with reading frame beginning at the first base. Trimming removed 1 base from V and 0 bases from J, leaving 16 bases between the germline ends. According to the germline V gene, CDR1 reads SGHDN and CDR2 reads FVKESK. The library was generated by 5' RACE. The listed sequencing device is Illumina HiSeq 2000. A universal primer binding site was added through template switching, and the final cDNA carried a unique molecular identifier so that TCR cDNA molecules could be counted accurately. Specific primers in the conserved constant-segment region were used to synthesize first-strand cDNA for the TCR alpha and beta chains. To control for contamination, each cDNA library was double barcoded with a SMART-Mk sample barcode plus Illumina barcodes. TruSeq adapter sequences along with Illumina sample barcodes were introduced in two successive PCR steps. The TCR alpha and beta cDNA libraries were sequenced on the Illumina HiSeq platform using custom primers. Under the source paper's analysis protocol: Raw reads were processed with MiGEC to extract unique molecular identifiers, and MiXCR was used to determine CDR3 positions. Recombination models were inferred per individual with the repgenHMM and IGoR tools using an EM algorithm. The tcR package in R was used for shared clonotype analysis, with sharing normalized by the product of cloneset sizes. To study raw recombination without the effects of thymic and clonal selection, out-of-frame nonproductive sequences were analyzed. The public reads were reprocessed in TCRdb via fastp at Q25 and MiXCR, keeping in-frame beta chains. Each entry merges the rows of one CDR3 protein and shows their most common DNA and genes. What appears here as the V and J calls and clone size reflects TCRdb's work, not the paper's. Within this sample are 240,000 or so distinct CDR3 sequences, with about 13% of them counted one time only. 3.5% to 5% of the sample is held by the ten biggest clonotypes.

These sequences were also reported in another study, on yellow fever vaccine responses in identical twins. The second paper states: According to the authors, in identical twins the way T cells responded to vaccination appeared partly convergent and partly personalized. The study precisely tracked vaccine-responding T cell clones in identical twins.

Material: memory (CD45RO+) T cells sorted from blood. The cell subset or site label here, explained by the study, means: CD45RO+ enriched T cells. The chain is made from TRBV14 and TRBJ2-1; perhaps TRBD2 is the D gene, with 6 bases matching. The clonotype originates from a woman between 18 and 30 years old in good health. The CDR3 region: CASSQVGPGDSSYNEQFF. The DNA is as follows: TGTGCCAGCAGCCAAGTGGGTCCGGGGGATAGCTCCTACAATGAGCAGTTCTTC.